This T cell receptor (beta chain) is from a study of CD8 T cells in ankylosing spondylitis. Library preparation for TCR beta used quantitative 5'-RACE with molecular barcodes. Each CDR3 protein is one row after TCRdb ran MiXCR on the 5' RACE reads. The table has 450,000 to 550,000 distinct CDR3 sequences, roughly 5% seen once. Notes on this clonotype: Its antigen is currently unknown. This may be a read error: a much more frequent sequence differs by one nucleotide.

Overall study results and limits: A TCR beta motif of eight or nine highly homologous variants seemed to mark ankylosing spondylitis blood. Reports say disease-linked clones showed up significantly more in matched ankylosing spondylitis synovial fluid. As for the disease-linked clones, they showed a CD8+ phenotype and occurred at relatively low frequencies in peripheral blood.

CDR1 and CDR2 (germline): DFQATT, SNEGSKA (reference sequence). The CDR3 has 12 residues. This receptor was taken from a male donor with ankylosing spondylitis. This chain joins TRBV20-1 and TRBJ2-7; the D gene is possibly TRBD2 (6 bases). Sequences were obtained from blood, either unsorted or a sorted T cell fraction (not recorded which). The CDR3 reads CSARGDSWEQCF. The CDR3 DNA sequence: TGCAGTGCTAGGGGGGACTCCTGGGAGCAGTGCTTC.